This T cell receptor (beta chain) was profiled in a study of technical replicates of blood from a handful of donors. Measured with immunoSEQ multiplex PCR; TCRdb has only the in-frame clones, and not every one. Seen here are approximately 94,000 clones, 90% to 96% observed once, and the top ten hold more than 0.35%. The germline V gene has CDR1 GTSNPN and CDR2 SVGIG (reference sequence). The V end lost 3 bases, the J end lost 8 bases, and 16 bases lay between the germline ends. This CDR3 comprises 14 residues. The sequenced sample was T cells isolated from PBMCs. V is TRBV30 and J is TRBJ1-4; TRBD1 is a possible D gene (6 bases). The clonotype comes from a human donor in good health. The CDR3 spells CAWSLQGQGEKLFF. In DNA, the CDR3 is TGTGCCTGGAGCCTCCAGGGGCAGGGGGAAAAACTGTTTTTT.